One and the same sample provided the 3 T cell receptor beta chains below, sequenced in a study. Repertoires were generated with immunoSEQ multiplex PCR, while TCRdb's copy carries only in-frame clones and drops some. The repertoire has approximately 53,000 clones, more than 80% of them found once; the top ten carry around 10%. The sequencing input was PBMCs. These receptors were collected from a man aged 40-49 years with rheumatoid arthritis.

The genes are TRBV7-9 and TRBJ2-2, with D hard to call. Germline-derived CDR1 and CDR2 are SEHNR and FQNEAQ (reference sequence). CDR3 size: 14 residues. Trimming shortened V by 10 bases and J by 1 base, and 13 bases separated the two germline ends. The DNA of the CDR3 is TGTGCCACGGATCGGACGGAGAACACCGGGGAGCTGTTTTTT. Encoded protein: CATDRTENTGELFF. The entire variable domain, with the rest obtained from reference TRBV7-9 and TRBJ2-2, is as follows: DTGVSQNPRHKITKRGQNVTFRCDPISEHNRLYWYRQTLGQGPEFLTYFQNEAQLEKSRLLSDRFSAERPKGSFSTLEIQRTEQGDSAMYLCATDRTENTGELFFGEGSRLTVL.

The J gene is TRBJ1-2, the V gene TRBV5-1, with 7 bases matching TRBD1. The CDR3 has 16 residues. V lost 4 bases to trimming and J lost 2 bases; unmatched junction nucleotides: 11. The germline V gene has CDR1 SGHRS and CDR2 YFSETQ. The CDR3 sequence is CASSPSLQQGNYGYTF. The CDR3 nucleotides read TGCGCCAGCAGCCCGAGCCTACAACAGGGGAACTATGGCTACACCTTC.

Here the CDR3 reads CASSARRAGGYNEQFF. CDR3 DNA: TGTGCCAGCAGCGCCCGTCGCGCGGGAGGGTACAATGAGCAGTTCTTC. J is TRBJ2-1 and V is TRBV7-3, with 9 bases aligning to TRBD2. This CDR3 has 16 residues. The germline gives CDR1 SGHTA, CDR2 FQGTGA. V lost 5 bases and J lost 4; bases outside the gene matches: 9.